This T cell receptor beta chain is from a study of cytomegalovirus exposure and HLA in healthy donors. V gave up 3 bases and J gave up 4 bases, with 14 bases separating them. In germline, CDR1 is MGHDK, CDR2 SYGVNS. CDR3 size: 15 residues. The study drew the donors from its roughly 120-subject validation cohort, separate from the 666-subject first cohort. The repertoire was sequenced with immunoSEQ multiplex PCR; TCRdb's copy has only in-frame clones and lacks some. The sample yields about 240,000 clones, 75% to 90% seen once. This TCR derives from a woman aged 30 to 39 in good health and CMV-seropositive. V is TRBV25-1 and J is TRBJ2-3, with a tentative D call TRBD2 (6 bases). The sample was PBMCs. Here the CDR3 DNA reads TGTGCCAGCAGTGATACGGGACCGGGGGCAGATACGCAGTATTTT. Translation: CASSDTGPGADTQYF.